This TCR beta chain is from a study of early T cells in non-severe SARS-CoV-2 infection. The wider study: Sequencing input comprised bulk RNA from unsorted whole blood; chain pairing was not available.

The CDR3 contains 21 residues. TCRdb itself ran the 5' RACE reads through MiXCR, one entry per CDR3 protein. The table has under 40,000 distinct CDR3 sequences, 5% to 6.5% seen once. This clonotype was seen many times. Sequencing used whole blood. The chain carries TRBV21-1 and TRBJ2-3; TRBD2 is the table's D call, not checked against the DNA. TRBV21-1 is labeled a pseudogene. This clonotype was obtained from an adult who was a healthcare worker with PCR-confirmed SARS-CoV-2 infection or an uninfected control (not recorded which). CDR3 nucleotide sequence: TGTGCCAGCAGCAAGTCTCCACTAGCGGGAGGGCCTCGTTTCATCACAGATACGCAGTATTTT. Residues: CASSKSPLAGGPRFITDTQYF.